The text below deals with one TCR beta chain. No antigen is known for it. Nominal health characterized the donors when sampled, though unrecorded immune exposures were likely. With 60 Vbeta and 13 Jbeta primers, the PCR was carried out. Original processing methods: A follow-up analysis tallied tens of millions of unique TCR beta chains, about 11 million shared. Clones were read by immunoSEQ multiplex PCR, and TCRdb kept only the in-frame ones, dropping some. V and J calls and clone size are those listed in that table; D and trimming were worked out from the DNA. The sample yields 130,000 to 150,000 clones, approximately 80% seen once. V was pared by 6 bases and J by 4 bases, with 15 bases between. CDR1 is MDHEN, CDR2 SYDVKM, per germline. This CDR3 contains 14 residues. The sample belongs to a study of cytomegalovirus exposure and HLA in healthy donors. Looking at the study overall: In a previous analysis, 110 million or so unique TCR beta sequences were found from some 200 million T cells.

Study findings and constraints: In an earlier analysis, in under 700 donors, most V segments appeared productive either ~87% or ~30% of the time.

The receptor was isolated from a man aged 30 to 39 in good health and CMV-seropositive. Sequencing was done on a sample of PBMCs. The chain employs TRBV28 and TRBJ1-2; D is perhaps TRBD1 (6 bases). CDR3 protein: CASRRNRELYGYTF. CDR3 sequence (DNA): TGTGCCAGCAGGCGAAACAGGGAACTCTATGGCTACACCTTC.